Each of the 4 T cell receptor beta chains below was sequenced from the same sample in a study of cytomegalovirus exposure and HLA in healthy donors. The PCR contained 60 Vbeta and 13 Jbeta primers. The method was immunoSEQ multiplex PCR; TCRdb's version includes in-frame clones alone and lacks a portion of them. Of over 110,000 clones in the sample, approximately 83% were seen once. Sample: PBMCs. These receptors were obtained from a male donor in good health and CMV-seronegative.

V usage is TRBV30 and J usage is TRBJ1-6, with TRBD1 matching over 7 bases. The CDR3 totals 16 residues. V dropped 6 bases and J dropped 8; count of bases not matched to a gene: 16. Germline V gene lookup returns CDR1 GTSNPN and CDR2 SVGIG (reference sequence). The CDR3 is CACTGTETRADSPLHF. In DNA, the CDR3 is TGTGCCTGTACCGGGACAGAGACGAGGGCGGATTCACCCCTCCACTTT.

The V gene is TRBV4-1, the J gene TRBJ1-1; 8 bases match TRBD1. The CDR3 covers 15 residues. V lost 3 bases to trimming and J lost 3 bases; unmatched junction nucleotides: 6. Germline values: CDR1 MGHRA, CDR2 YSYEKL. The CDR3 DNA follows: TGCGCCAGCAGCCACCCCGGACAGGGATACACTGAAGCTTTCTTT. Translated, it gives CASSHPGQGYTEAFF.

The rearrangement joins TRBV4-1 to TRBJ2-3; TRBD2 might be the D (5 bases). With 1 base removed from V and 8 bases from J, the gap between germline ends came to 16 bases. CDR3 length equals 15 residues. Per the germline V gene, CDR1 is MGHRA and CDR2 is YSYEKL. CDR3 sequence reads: CASSQVMSASGTQYF. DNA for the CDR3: TGCGCCAGCAGCCAAGTAATGTCCGCAAGCGGTACGCAGTATTTT.

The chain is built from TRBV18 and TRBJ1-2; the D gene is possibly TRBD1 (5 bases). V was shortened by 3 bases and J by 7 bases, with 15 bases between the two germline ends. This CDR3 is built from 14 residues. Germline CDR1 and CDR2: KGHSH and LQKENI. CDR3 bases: TGTGCCAGCTCACCCGTACTGGGGACTCTTGGCTACACCTTC. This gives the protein CASSPVLGTLGYTF.